The 28 T cell receptor beta chains in this list originate from one sample, sequenced in a study of blood T cell repertoires in COVID-19. Repertoires were generated with immunoSEQ multiplex PCR, while TCRdb's copy carries only in-frame clones and drops some. Here the sample spans a few hundred thousand clones, 80% to 85% being singletons. The sequenced sample consisted of PBMCs or T cells enriched from blood (not recorded which). The receptor set was obtained from a middle-aged woman who had recovered from COVID-19.

This rearrangement joins TRBV30 to TRBJ2-7; 7 bases map to TRBD2. The CDR3 covers 13 residues. V lost 2 bases, J lost 3 bases, and 4 bases stayed unmatched. The germline gives CDR1 GTSNPN, CDR2 SVGIG (reference sequence). The CDR3 loop is CAWSPGLRYEQYF. The DNA for the CDR3 is TGTGCCTGGAGTCCGGGACTACGCTACGAGCAGTACTTC. Full variable domain (outside the CDR3, taken from reference TRBV30 and TRBJ2-7): SQTIHQWPATLVQPVGSPLSLECTVEGTSNPNLYWYRQAAGRGLQLLFYSVGIGQISSEVPQNLSASRPQDRQFILSSKKLLLSDSGFYLCAWSPGLRYEQYFGPGTRLTVT.

The CDR3 nucleotides read TGTGCCAGCGGATGGGCGGGGGCTACAGATACGCAGTATTTT. It specifies CASGWAGATDTQYF. The genes are TRBV7-9 and TRBJ2-3, with D perhaps TRBD2 (7 bases). This CDR3 contains 14 residues. Trimming removed 8 bases at V and 3 bases at J, with 15 bases between. CDR1 SEHNR and CDR2 FQNEAQ come from the germline V gene (reference sequence).

The V call is TRBV7-6, the J call TRBJ2-1; D is unclear. V was pared by 5 bases and J by 4 bases, with 12 bases between. The germline gives CDR1 SGHVS, CDR2 FNYEAQ. CDR3 length: 14 amino acids. CDR3 amino acids: CASSARSRYNEQFF. CDR3 in DNA: TGTGCCAGCAGCGCTAGGTCCCGGTACAATGAGCAGTTCTTC.

This chain uses TRBV2 with TRBJ2-5; maybe TRBD2 (6 bases). The V end lost 4 bases, the J end lost 2 bases, and 11 bases lay between the germline ends. Germline CDR1 reads SNHLY; CDR2 reads FYNNEI. The CDR3 is 14 amino acids. The CDR3 nucleotides are TGTGCCAGCAGTGGCGGGACGGATCAAGAGACCCAGTACTTC. Its translation is CASSGGTDQETQYF.

This clone appeared a single time. The chain combines TRBV29-1 with TRBJ1-1, with a tentative D call TRBD1 (6 bases). CDR3 length: 12 amino acids. V dropped 7 bases and J dropped 2 bases, with 11 bases sitting between them. CDR1 and CDR2 from the germline V gene are SQVTM and ANQGSEA. CDR3 sequence: CSARQANTEAFF. In DNA, the CDR3 is TGCAGCGCTCGACAGGCAAACACTGAAGCTTTCTTT.

This rearrangement joins TRBV19 to TRBJ1-2; no reliable D call. Trimming pared 8 bases from V and 4 bases from J, leaving 17 bases between. Germline lookup yields CDR1 LNHDA and CDR2 SQIVND (reference sequence). The CDR3 covers 14 residues. CDR3 in amino acids: CASGNSNTAYGYTF. The CDR3 nucleotides are TGTGCCAGTGGTAACAGCAACACCGCCTATGGCTACACCTTC.

The chain joins TRBV28 to TRBJ1-5, with TRBD1 identical over 7 bases. Germline loops: CDR1 MDHEN, CDR2 SYDVKM. The CDR3 length is 15 residues. V was pared by 5 bases and J by 4 bases, with 8 bases of the junction left unmatched. The CDR3 spells CASSRGGAGNQPQHF. For the CDR3, the DNA is TGTGCCAGCAGTCGAGGGGGCGCAGGGAATCAGCCCCAGCATTTT.

Details on this clone: The sample contains more than one DNA sequence encoding this CDR3. This rearrangement joins TRBV5-4 to TRBJ2-1; the match to TRBD2 covers 7 bases. CDR1 is SGHNT, CDR2 YYREEE, per germline (reference sequence). The CDR3 consists of 14 residues. V trimming: 8 bases; J trimming: 0 bases; junction bases outside the gene matches: 5. This chain's CDR3 is CASSSSGSYNEQFF. The CDR3 DNA follows: TGTGCCAGTTCATCTAGCGGCTCCTACAATGAGCAGTTCTTC.

V is TRBV5-4 and J is TRBJ2-7; possibly TRBD1 for D (5 bases). The V gene's germline CDR1 is SGHNT and CDR2 YYREEE (reference sequence). The V gene lost 0 bases and the J gene lost 0 bases, with 7 bases spanning the gap. CDR3 length: 14 residues. The CDR3 region has the DNA TGTGCCAGCAGCTTGGGACAGCCCTCCTACGAGCAGTACTTC. As protein: CASSLGQPSYEQYF.

V and J are TRBV19 and TRBJ1-2; 7 nucleotides match TRBD1. The CDR3 is made up of 15 amino acids. Germline CDR1 and CDR2: LNHDA and SQIVND (reference sequence). The V and J ends lost 5 bases and 4 bases, in that order; junction bases with no gene match: 10. The DNA for the CDR3 is TGTGCCAGTAGTGAACACAGGGGTACGACCTATGGCTACACCTTC. Protein sequence: CASSEHRGTTYGYTF.

The J gene is TRBJ2-2, the V gene TRBV2; possibly TRBD1 for D (5 bases). CDR1 SNHLY and CDR2 FYNNEI come from the germline V gene. V shed 4 bases and J shed 0 bases, with 12 bases lying between them. This CDR3 contains 16 residues. The chain's CDR3 is CASSVRPGSNTGELFF. CDR3 DNA: TGTGCCAGCAGTGTCCGGCCAGGGTCGAACACCGGGGAGCTGTTTTTT.

This chain uses TRBV19 with TRBJ1-4; D is ambiguous. This CDR3 has 13 amino acids. Per germline, CDR1 LNHDA and CDR2 SQIVND (reference sequence). Trimming stripped 3 bases from V and 12 bases from J, with 14 bases between. The CDR3 spells CASSIQDGRQLFF. The CDR3 bases are TGTGCCAGTAGTATTCAGGATGGGAGGCAACTGTTTTTT.

V and J are TRBV7-9 and TRBJ2-3; 9 bases line up with TRBD2. This CDR3 region has 18 residues. The germline CDR1 and CDR2 sequences are SEHNR and FQNEAQ (reference sequence). Trimming at V came to 0 bases and at J to 10 bases, leaving 17 bases not matched to a gene. CDR3 sequence: CASSLAVGTSSSPVPQYF. The CDR3 DNA is TGTGCCAGCAGCTTAGCGGTTGGGACTAGCTCCTCCCCAGTTCCGCAGTATTTT.

This clone was detected only once. CDR3 amino acids: CASSYSKREGSDTQYF. CDR3 in DNA: TGTGCCAGCAGTTACTCGAAGCGGGAGGGGTCAGATACGCAGTATTTT. The chain is built from TRBV6-5 and TRBJ2-3; TRBD2 aligns across 10 bases. The V and J ends lost 0 bases and 4 bases, in that order; junction bases with no gene match: 4. CDR3 size: 16 residues. The germline gives CDR1 MNHEY, CDR2 SVGAGI.

This chain joins TRBV28 and TRBJ2-7; TRBD2 matches at 11 bases. Germline V CDR1 and CDR2: MDHEN, SYDVKM. V lost 6 bases and J lost 3; bases outside the gene matches: 4. The CDR3 spans 14 residues. CDR3: CASRITSGSYEQYF. In DNA form, the CDR3 reads TGTGCCAGCAGGATTACTAGCGGGAGCTACGAGCAGTACTTC.

This chain joins TRBV27 and TRBJ2-3; 8 bases fit TRBD1. The length of the CDR3 is 14 residues. Trimming cost V 6 bases and J 4 bases; bases outside gene matches: 6. The germline V gene has CDR1 MNHEY and CDR2 SMNVEV (reference sequence). Here the CDR3 DNA reads TGTGCCAGCAGCCAAAGGACAGGGCCAGATACGCAGTATTTT. This sequence encodes CASSQRTGPDTQYF.

The gene calls are TRBV3-1 (or the pseudogene TRBV3-2) and TRBJ2-2; 8 nucleotides align to TRBD2. The CDR3 sequence is 16 residues long. V lost 5 bases and J lost 2; bases outside the gene matches: 7. Germline CDR1 is LGHDT and CDR2 is YNNKEL (reference sequence). CDR3 protein: CASSVFGRDNTGELFF. For the CDR3, the DNA is TGTGCCAGCAGCGTTTTCGGGAGGGATAACACCGGGGAGCTGTTTTTT.

This clone was counted a single time. The chain uses TRBV2 and TRBJ2-7; 9 positions match TRBD2. Germline V lookup: CDR1 SNHLY, CDR2 FYNNEI. Unmatched junction bases numbered 6, after V lost 7 bases and J lost 2 bases. This CDR3 contains 14 residues. The CDR3 DNA reads TGTGCCAGCACAATCTCTAGCGGGGCCTACGAGCAGTACTTC. This gives the protein CASTISSGAYEQYF.

This clone was recorded only once. The CDR3 protein is CATSDPTSGRNEQFF. DNA of the CDR3: TGTGCCACCAGTGATCCCACTAGCGGACGCAATGAGCAGTTCTTC. The V and J genes are TRBV24-1 and TRBJ2-1; TRBD2 aligns across 8 bases. J gave up 6 bases and V 3 bases, and 6 bases lay outside the gene matches. CDR3 length: 15 residues. From germline, CDR1 is KGHDR and CDR2 SFDVKD.

This clone was found a few times. This sequence joins TRBV5-4 and TRBJ2-3; D is perhaps TRBD2 (6 bases). Germline CDR1 SGHNT, CDR2 YYREEE (reference sequence). The V and J ends lost 2 bases and 4 bases respectively, with 14 bases between them. This CDR3 has 15 residues. CDR3 amino acids: CASSFFGGRPDTQYF. In DNA, the CDR3 is TGTGCCAGCAGCTTCTTTGGTGGGAGGCCAGATACGCAGTATTTT. The full variable domain, rest sourced from reference TRBV5-4 and TRBJ2-3, is ETGVTQSPTHLIKTRGQQVTLRCSSQSGHNTVSWYQQALGQGPQFIFQYYREEENGRGNFPPRFSGLQFPNYSSELNVNALELDDSALYLCASSFFGGRPDTQYFGPGTRLTVL.

CDR3 coding DNA: TGTGCCAGCTCAGTACAGGGCAAGGAGACCCAGTACTTC. It encodes CASSVQGKETQYF. The V and J genes are TRBV18 and TRBJ2-5, with TRBD1 as a possible D gene (6 bases). The CDR3 has 13 amino acids. Germline V CDR1 and CDR2: KGHSH, LQKENI. V lost 5 bases, J lost 5 bases, and 12 bases lay in between.

The chain employs TRBV27 and TRBJ2-1, with D perhaps TRBD2 (6 bases). Trimming removed 5 bases at V and 7 bases at J, with 9 bases between. CDR1 is MNHEY, CDR2 SMNVEV, per germline (reference sequence). The CDR3 is made up of 12 amino acids. CDR3 DNA: TGTGCCAGCAGTCCGACTAGGAATGAGCAGTTCTTC. It is translated as CASSPTRNEQFF.

J is TRBJ1-1 and V is TRBV27; weak D call: TRBD1 (5 bases). Germline lookup yields CDR1 MNHEY and CDR2 SMNVEV (reference sequence). Trimming took off 5 bases at V and 3 bases at J, with 13 bases between the two ends. The CDR3 consists of 14 residues. In DNA form, the CDR3 reads TGTGCCAGCAGTCAGGGCAACAAGTACACTGAAGCTTTCTTT. Residues: CASSQGNKYTEAFF.

This chain connects TRBV19 to TRBJ1-4; D gene uncertain. Germline lookup yields CDR1 LNHDA and CDR2 SQIVND (reference sequence). With 5 bases removed from V and 6 bases from J, the gap between germline ends came to 16 bases. The length of the CDR3 is 15 residues. CDR3 loop: CASSSPTELHEKLFF. The CDR3 DNA is TGTGCCAGTAGTTCTCCGACGGAGTTACATGAAAAACTGTTTTTT.

Concerning this clone: An end of the junction differs from the germline gene, which may be a read error. The V call is TRBV3-1 (or the pseudogene TRBV3-2), the J call TRBJ2-7; 7 bases line up with TRBD2. The CDR3 covers 12 residues. Germline-derived CDR1 and CDR2 are LGHDT and YNNKEL (reference sequence). CDR3 DNA: TGTGCCAGCAGCCAAGCGGCGGGAGTCCCAGACTTC. Protein product: CASSQAAGVPDF.

This sequence joins TRBV5-1 and TRBJ2-3, with D perhaps TRBD2 (5 bases). CDR1 SGHRS and CDR2 YFSETQ come from the germline V gene. Trimming pared 5 bases from V and 3 bases from J, leaving 16 bases between. The CDR3 sequence is 15 residues long. The CDR3 loop reads CASREGGTTTDTQYF. The CDR3 DNA reads as TGCGCCAGCAGGGAAGGAGGCACAACTACAGATACGCAGTATTTT. Full variable domain (rest looked up from reference TRBV5-1 and TRBJ2-3): KAGVTQTPRYLIKTRGQQVTLSCSPISGHRSVSWYQQTPGQGLQFLFEYFSETQRNKGNFPGRFSGRQFSNSRSEMNVSTLELGDSALYLCASREGGTTTDTQYFGPGTRLTVL.

The J gene is TRBJ1-6, the V gene TRBV11-2, with a possible D match to TRBD1 (5 bases). The CDR3 runs 15 residues. Germline V gene sequence: CDR1 SGHAT, CDR2 FQNNGV. V was trimmed by 2 bases and J by 7 bases, leaving 12 bases between them. CDR3 residues: CASSLLQGWNSPLHF. In DNA, the CDR3 is TGTGCCAGCAGCTTATTGCAGGGATGGAATTCACCCCTCCACTTT.

This rearrangement joins TRBV6-2 or TRBV6-3 to TRBJ2-1, with D possibly being TRBD2 (5 bases). Germline V gene sequence: CDR1 MNHEY, CDR2 SVGEGT. The CDR3 extends over 13 amino acids. Trimming cost V 4 bases and J 6 bases, with 10 bases left between them. CDR3 amino acids: CASSSWEINEQFF. The CDR3 DNA reads TGTGCCAGCAGTTCTTGGGAGATCAATGAGCAGTTCTTC.